Shown below are 3 T cell receptor beta chains from a single sample sequenced in a study of shared clonotypes between healthy human individuals. Assay: immunoSEQ multiplex PCR; the TCRdb copy retains only in-frame clones and omits some. The sample records approximately 1.5 million clones, nearly 99% being singletons. Input material: naive CD4+ T cells sorted from blood. Subset here: CD45RA+ positively selected. The source of these receptors is a man younger than 40 in good health.

A note on this clone: At one of its ends the junction is not consistent with the germline gene, which may arise from a read error. The chain couples TRBV7-7 to TRBJ2-5, with D perhaps matching TRBD1 (5 bases). The CDR3 extends over 13 amino acids. Germline CDR1 and CDR2: SSHAT and FNYEAQ (reference sequence). CDR3 sequence reads: CASSENRLETQYF. In DNA form, the CDR3 reads TGTGCTAGCAGTGAGAACAGGTTGGAGACCCAGTACTTC.

The rearrangement joins TRBV25-1 to TRBJ2-3; perhaps TRBD2 as D (5 bases). This CDR3 region has 16 residues. Germline V gives CDR1 MGHDK, CDR2 SYGVNS. V was cut by 1 base and J by 6 bases, with 17 bases left in between. The CDR3 sequence: CASSEFPSRGSDTQYF. In DNA form, the CDR3 reads TGTGCCAGCAGTGAATTTCCGAGCCGGGGATCGGATACGCAGTATTTT.

This chain uses TRBV5-5 with TRBJ2-7, with 10 bases matching TRBD1. The V and J ends lost 2 bases and 0 bases, in that order; junction bases with no gene match: 5. The V gene's germline CDR1 is SGHKS and CDR2 YYEKEE (reference sequence). The CDR3 covers 16 residues. The CDR3 region has the DNA TGTGCCAGCAGCTTAATGTGGGACAGGGGCTCCTACGAGCAGTACTTC. It yields the protein CASSLMWDRGSYEQYF.